The clone carrying this TCR beta chain was recorded a few times. Its target is unknown. V lost 0 bases and J lost 2, with 7 bases in between. The V gene's germline CDR1 is PRHDT and CDR2 FYEKMQ (reference sequence). CDR3 length equals 14 residues. The sample originates from a study of cytomegalovirus exposure and HLA in healthy donors. Study overall: The 110 or so validation repertoires used a platform that matched the one used for the roughly 650 first-cohort repertoires, as a later analysis reported.

Whole-study findings and limits: Subsequent analysis showed first-cohort TCR clusters tending to co-occur in around 110 validation repertoires. It was reportedly the case that the classifier diagnosed cytomegalovirus status with high specificity and sensitivity. Most TCR sequences showed up rarely, but some public TCRs showed up in many donors.

Assay used: immunoSEQ multiplex PCR; TCRdb lists only in-frame clones, some missing. This table holds under 350,000 clones, 86% found once. This sequence was found in a woman under 30 in good health and CMV-seronegative. The sequenced material came from PBMCs. V gene TRBV13 combines with J gene TRBJ1-2, with D unclear. CDR3 amino acids: CASSLGPENYGYTF. CDR3 bases: TGTGCCAGCAGCTTAGGACCCGAGAACTATGGCTACACCTTC.